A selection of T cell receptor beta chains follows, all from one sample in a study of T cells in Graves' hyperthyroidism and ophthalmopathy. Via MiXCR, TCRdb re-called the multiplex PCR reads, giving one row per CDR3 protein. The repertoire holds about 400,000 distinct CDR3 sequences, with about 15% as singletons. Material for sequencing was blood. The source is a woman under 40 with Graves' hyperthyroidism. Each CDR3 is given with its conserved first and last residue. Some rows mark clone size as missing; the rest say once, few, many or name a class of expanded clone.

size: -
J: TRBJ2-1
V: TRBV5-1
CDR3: CASSWGNNEQFF

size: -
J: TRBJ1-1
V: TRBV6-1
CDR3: CASSESLLNTEAFF

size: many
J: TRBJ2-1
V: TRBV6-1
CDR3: CASSEVQGALRQFF

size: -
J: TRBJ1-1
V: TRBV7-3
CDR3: CASRLGPTSEAFF

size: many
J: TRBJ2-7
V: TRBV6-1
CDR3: CASSPLERGGYVEQYF

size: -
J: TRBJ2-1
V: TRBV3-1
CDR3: CASRGLASYNEQFF

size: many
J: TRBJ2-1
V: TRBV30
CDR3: CAWSVGRGSYNEQFF

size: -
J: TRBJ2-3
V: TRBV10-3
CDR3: CAISVSQETDTQYF

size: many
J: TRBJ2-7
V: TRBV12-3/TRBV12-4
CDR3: CASSLGVPAYEQYF

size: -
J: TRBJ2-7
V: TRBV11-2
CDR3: CASSSGPGYEQYF

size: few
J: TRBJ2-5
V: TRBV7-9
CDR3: CASSRTSSGTGAYFGETQYF

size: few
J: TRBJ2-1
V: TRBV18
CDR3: CASSLLAVLTYNEQFF

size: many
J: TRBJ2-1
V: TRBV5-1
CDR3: CASSLETVGQQFF

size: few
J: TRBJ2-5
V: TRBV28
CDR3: CASLAVHQETQYF

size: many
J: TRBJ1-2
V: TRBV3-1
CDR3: CASSQVLTGVIYGYTF

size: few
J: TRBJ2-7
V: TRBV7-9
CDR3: CASSLTPFVPSGRAGWDEQYF

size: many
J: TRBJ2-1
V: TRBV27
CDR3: CASSLSRGVRSYNEQFF